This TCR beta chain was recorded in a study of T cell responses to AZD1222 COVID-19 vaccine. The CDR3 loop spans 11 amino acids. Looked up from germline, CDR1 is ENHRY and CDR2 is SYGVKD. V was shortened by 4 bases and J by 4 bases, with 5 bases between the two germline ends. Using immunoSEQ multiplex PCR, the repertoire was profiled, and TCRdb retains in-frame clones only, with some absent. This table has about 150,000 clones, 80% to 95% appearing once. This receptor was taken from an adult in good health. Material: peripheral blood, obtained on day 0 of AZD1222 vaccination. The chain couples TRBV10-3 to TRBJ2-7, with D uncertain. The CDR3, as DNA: TGTGCCATCAGTGTAGGGTACGAGCAGTACTTC. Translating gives CAISVGYEQYF.